The 17 T cell receptor beta chains below were found in one sample sequenced in a study of blood T cell repertoires in COVID-19 (dated by TCRdb to about 2020). The library was made by the immunoSEQ multiplex PCR assay. The clones in this table, taken by TCRdb from immuneACCESS, are in-frame only. Not every clone is retained; where verified, under half of the shortfall comes from an unresolved V gene, and the cause of the rest is unknown. The sample table lists roughly 290,000 clones, roughly 91% of them with a count of one. The ten most abundant clones make up around 0.8% of the sample. The sequenced material came from peripheral blood. Receptor source: a man younger than 45 with acute or convalescent COVID-19.

V usage is TRBV6-5 and J usage is TRBJ1-5; no reliable D call. The CDR3 has 13 amino acids. Looked up from germline, CDR1 is MNHEY and CDR2 is SVGAGI. Deletions cut 0 bases from V and 8 bases from J, with 8 bases between. The CDR3 nucleotides are TGTGCCAGCAGTTACTCGCACGGAGAGCCCCAGCATTTT. Translated: CASSYSHGEPQHF.

This chain connects TRBV2 to TRBJ2-3; weak D call: TRBD2 (5 bases). The germline V and J ends were trimmed by 4 bases and 2 bases, with 10 bases remaining between them. This CDR3 has 14 residues. Germline-derived CDR1 and CDR2 are SNHLY and FYNNEI. As DNA, the CDR3 is TGTGCCAGCAGTGTTAGGCGGGTCACAGATACGCAGTATTTT. Residues: CASSVRRVTDTQYF.

The CDR3 coding sequence is TGTGCCAGCAGCTCTGCCGGGGTATGGAATCAGCCCCAGCATTTT. Translating it yields CASSSAGVWNQPQHF. The V call is TRBV5-8, the J call TRBJ1-5; D unresolved. Germline CDR1 reads SGHTS; CDR2 reads YDEGEE. V dropped 3 bases and J dropped 4 bases, with 14 bases sitting between them. This CDR3 contains 15 residues.

In its sample, this clone was seen many times. The chain employs TRBV13 and TRBJ1-3, with 8 bases matching TRBD1. Germline trimming cut 5 bases from V and 3 bases from J; bases unmatched to any gene: 6. CDR1 PRHDT and CDR2 FYEKMQ come from the germline V gene (reference sequence). The CDR3 extends over 15 amino acids. For the CDR3, the DNA is TGTGCCAGCAGCCCTACAGGGGGTAGTGGAAACACCATATATTTT. Its translation is CASSPTGGSGNTIYF.

Here the CDR3 DNA reads TGTGCCAGCAGCTCAATAGGGCTACAGGGAGAAGCTTTCTTT. This codes for CASSSIGLQGEAFF. The rearrangement joins TRBV11-2 to TRBJ1-1; perhaps TRBD1 as D (6 bases). Germline CDR1 reads SGHAT; CDR2 reads FQNNGV. V lost 4 bases to trimming and J lost 8 bases, with 17 bases between them. The CDR3 runs 14 residues.

J is TRBJ2-1 and V is TRBV30; 11 bases are shared with TRBD2. The CDR3 is made up of 14 amino acids. With V trimmed by 4 bases and J by 9 bases, 8 bases remained unmatched. The germline V gene has CDR1 GTSNPN and CDR2 SVGIG (reference sequence). The CDR3 reads CAWTVAGGPSEQFF. DNA for the CDR3: TGTGCCTGGACGGTAGCGGGAGGGCCGAGTGAGCAGTTCTTC.

This chain joins TRBV29-1 and TRBJ2-7; D might be TRBD2 (6 bases). V was trimmed by 5 bases and J by 6 bases, leaving 11 bases between them. CDR1 and CDR2 (germline): SQVTM, ANQGSEA. CDR3 size: 11 residues. The CDR3 sequence is CSVFQGLEQYF. CDR3 DNA sequence: TGCAGCGTTTTTCAGGGACTCGAGCAGTACTTC.

This clone was seen more than once but under ten times. The genes are TRBV5-1 and TRBJ1-4; D perhaps matches TRBD1 (6 bases). CDR3 length: 14 residues. Per the germline V gene, CDR1 is SGHRS and CDR2 is YFSETQ. The V gene lost 4 bases and the J gene lost 6 bases, with 13 bases spanning the gap. CDR3 protein: CASSGDKADEKLFF. The CDR3 nucleotides are TGCGCCAGCAGCGGGGACAAGGCGGATGAAAAACTGTTTTTT.

This rearrangement joins TRBV18 to TRBJ1-1; TRBD1 is a possible D gene (5 bases). The germline CDR1 and CDR2 sequences are KGHSH and LQKENI. The CDR3 is made up of 14 amino acids. The V end was cut by 6 bases, the J end by 0 bases, with 11 bases between. The CDR3 nucleotides are TGTGCCAGCTCGCTAGGGGTAGTGAACACTGAAGCTTTCTTT. Residues: CASSLGVVNTEAFF.

The chain links TRBV4-1 to TRBJ1-6; the D gene is possibly TRBD1 (6 bases). The germline V gene encodes CDR1 MGHRA and CDR2 YSYEKL. The ends were cut back, 5 bases at V and 7 bases at J, with 12 bases in the middle. The CDR3 is 14 residues long. CDR3 sequence reads: CASSGGQSNSPLHF. The CDR3, as DNA: TGCGCCAGCAGCGGAGGACAGTCCAATTCACCCCTCCACTTT.

This chain joins TRBV19 and TRBJ2-5; 9 nucleotides match TRBD1. In germline, CDR1 is LNHDA, CDR2 SQIVND (reference sequence). The J segment lost 7 bases and the V segment lost 10 bases, leaving 10 bases of the junction unmatched. The CDR3 has 13 residues. Written as DNA, the CDR3 is TGTGCCATTTGGGACAGGGAAGTCGGGACCCAGTACTTC. Amino acids: CAIWDREVGTQYF.

In DNA form, the CDR3 reads TGTGCCAGCAGCCAAGGGCTAGCGGGAGGGCAAGAGACCCAGTACTTC. Protein sequence: CASSQGLAGGQETQYF. The chain recombines TRBV3-1 (or the pseudogene TRBV3-2) with TRBJ2-5, with 12 nucleotides matching TRBD2. Germline values: CDR1 LGHDT, CDR2 YNNKEL (reference sequence). The CDR3 runs 16 residues. V lost 1 base, J lost 2 bases, and 2 bases stayed unmatched.

The J gene is TRBJ1-2, the V gene TRBV7-9; D is unclear. V lost 5 bases and J lost 8, with 6 bases in between. From germline, CDR1 is SEHNR and CDR2 FQNEAQ (reference sequence). The CDR3 consists of 10 residues. The CDR3 region is CASSPVGYTF. The CDR3 DNA reads TGTGCCAGCAGCCCGGTGGGCTACACCTTC.

The chain links TRBV7-6 to TRBJ2-6; D perhaps matches TRBD1 (6 bases). The V and J ends lost 5 bases and 2 bases respectively, with 13 bases between them. Per the germline V gene, CDR1 is SGHVS and CDR2 is FNYEAQ. The CDR3 extends over 16 amino acids. The CDR3 bases are TGTGCCAGCAGCGGCTCGACAGGCCCTGGGGCCAACGTCCTGACTTTC. Translated, it gives CASSGSTGPGANVLTF. The variable domain in full, with the rest retrieved from reference TRBV7-6 and TRBJ2-6, is GAGVSQSPRYKVTKRGQDVALRCDPISGHVSLYWYRQALGQGPEFLTYFNYEAQQDKSGLPNDRFSAERPEGSISTLTIQRTEQRDSAMYRCASSGSTGPGANVLTFGAGSRLTVL.

The table lists this clone with a count of one. The J gene is TRBJ2-1, the V gene TRBV7-8, with D maybe TRBD1 (5 bases). Germline-derived CDR1 and CDR2 are SGHVS and FQNEAQ. The CDR3 consists of 17 residues. Deletions cut 8 bases from V and 4 bases from J, with 24 bases between. The CDR3 coding sequence is TGTGCCAGCCTTAGCAGGGTAGGGCATAAAAGTTACAATGAGCAGTTCTTC. As protein: CASLSRVGHKSYNEQFF.

The V gene is TRBV4-1, the J gene TRBJ2-1; TRBD1 matches at 8 bases. This CDR3 is built from 17 residues. V shed 4 bases, J shed 4 bases, and the junction held 12 bases outside the gene matches. The germline V gene encodes CDR1 MGHRA and CDR2 YSYEKL. The CDR3 protein is CASSPRGGTGGYNEQFF. For the CDR3, the DNA is TGCGCCAGCAGCCCCCGAGGAGGGACAGGAGGATACAATGAGCAGTTCTTC.

The chain uses TRBV2 and TRBJ1-2, with D possibly matching TRBD1 (5 bases). Trimming removed 4 bases at V and 4 bases at J, with 13 bases between. Per germline, CDR1 SNHLY and CDR2 FYNNEI. There are 14 residues in the CDR3. DNA of the CDR3: TGTGCCAGCAGTGCTGTTGGACAAGCCTATGGCTACACCTTC. Translation gives CASSAVGQAYGYTF.